This is a list of T cell receptor beta chains from one sample in a study of T cell responses to AZD1222 COVID-19 vaccine. Sequencing used immunoSEQ multiplex PCR; TCRdb keeps in-frame clones, though not all of them. The profile shows 100,000 to 150,000 clones, about 85% of them singletons. The specimen was peripheral blood, collected on day 0 of AZD1222 vaccination. The receptor set was obtained from an adult in good health. Each CDR3 is given with its conserved first and last residue. The D gene is left open where the match is weak. Only some rows state a clone size, as once, few, many or a class for expanded clones.

DNA: TGTGCTAGCAGCTTTGCGCGAGGCAGGGACTACGAGCAGTACTTC; CDR3: CASSFARGRDYEQYF; length: 15; size: few; J: TRBJ2-7; V: TRBV7-7; D: -
DNA: TGTGCCAGCAGTTTCCCTGGGGCCAACGTCCTGACTTTC; CDR3: CASSFPGANVLTF; length: 13; size: -; J: TRBJ2-6; V: TRBV12-3/TRBV12-4; D: -
DNA: TGTGCCAGCAGTCTGGGTGCAGGGATGGGAGAGACCCAGTACTTC; CDR3: CASSLGAGMGETQYF; length: 15; size: -; J: TRBJ2-5; V: TRBV25-1; D: -
DNA: TGTGCCAGCAGCTCCCGACAGGGCAATTCACCCCTCCACTTT; CDR3: CASSSRQGNSPLHF; length: 14; size: -; J: TRBJ1-6; V: TRBV7-9; D: TRBD1
DNA: TGTGCCAGCAGCTTCCGGGACAGCCACCTCTACGAGCAGTACTTC; CDR3: CASSFRDSHLYEQYF; length: 15; size: -; J: TRBJ2-7; V: TRBV11-3; D: TRBD1
DNA: TGTGCCAGCAGCCCCCGCTGCGGGGGACCCTACGAGCAGTACTTC; CDR3: CASSPRCGGPYEQYF; length: 15; size: -; J: TRBJ2-7; V: TRBV3-1/TRBV3-2; D: TRBD2
DNA: TGCGCCAGCAGCCAGCCGGGACAAGGAGAAAAACTGTTTTTT; CDR3: CASSQPGQGEKLFF; length: 14; size: few; J: TRBJ1-4; V: TRBV4-3; D: -
DNA: TGTGCCAGCACCCGGATCCCTGGGGCCAACGTCCTGACTTTC; CDR3: CASTRIPGANVLTF; length: 14; size: -; J: TRBJ2-6; V: TRBV28; D: -
DNA: TGTGCCAGCAGCGTAGGGGGAGGGCTCAGCAATCAGCCCCAGCATTTT; CDR3: CASSVGGGLSNQPQHF; length: 16; size: many; J: TRBJ1-5; V: TRBV2; D: -
DNA: TGTGCCAGCAGCTTAGACAGGGGCCTCACTGAAGCTTTCTTT; CDR3: CASSLDRGLTEAFF; length: 14; size: -; J: TRBJ1-1; V: TRBV7-3; D: TRBD1
DNA: TGTGCCAGCAGTATGTCCGGGGCCGCGGGAAACACCATATATTTT; CDR3: CASSMSGAAGNTIYF; length: 15; size: once; J: TRBJ1-3; V: TRBV27; D: -
DNA: TGTGCCAGCAGCCATGACAGGAACACTGAAGCTTTCTTT; CDR3: CASSHDRNTEAFF; length: 13; size: -; J: TRBJ1-1; V: TRBV7-3; D: -
DNA: TGTGCCTGGAGTGTACCGGGCAGCTACACCATATATTTT; CDR3: CAWSVPGSYTIYF; length: 13; size: few; J: TRBJ1-3; V: TRBV30; D: -
DNA: TGCGCCAGCAGCCAAGAAAGGAGGGACAGCAACTACGAGCAGTACTTC; CDR3: CASSQERRDSNYEQYF; length: 16; size: -; J: TRBJ2-7; V: TRBV4-1; D: -
DNA: TGTGCCAGCAGTTCCCACCCTGGGGACTACGAGCAGTACTTC; CDR3: CASSSHPGDYEQYF; length: 14; size: -; J: TRBJ2-7; V: TRBV27; D: -
DNA: TGTGCCAGCAGCCTAAAGGGGTGGGCACTCCGGCCAGCCTACAATGAGCAGTTCTTC; CDR3: CASSLKGWALRPAYNEQFF; length: 19; size: once; J: TRBJ2-1; V: TRBV7-8; D: -
DNA: TGCGCCAGCAGCCAAGAGGGGGGCAGGGATGGCTACACCTTC; CDR3: CASSQEGGRDGYTF; length: 14; size: once; J: TRBJ1-2; V: TRBV4-3; D: -
DNA: TGTGCCAGCAACAGTTGGGATTCACCCCTCCACTTT; CDR3: CASNSWDSPLHF; length: 12; size: -; J: TRBJ1-6; V: TRBV2; D: -
DNA: TGTGCCAGTAGTATCTTTGGCGGACCGAACACCGGGGAGCTGTTTTTT; CDR3: CASSIFGGPNTGELFF; length: 16; size: -; J: TRBJ2-2; V: TRBV19; D: -
DNA: TGTGCCACCAGTGATATTCATGGTGCTGAAGCTTTCTTT; CDR3: CATSDIHGAEAFF; length: 13; size: -; J: TRBJ1-1; V: TRBV24-1; D: -
DNA: TGTGCCAGCAGCTCCAGGGTCTACGAGCAGTACTTC; CDR3: CASSSRVYEQYF; length: 12; size: -; J: TRBJ2-7; V: TRBV11-2; D: -
DNA: TGTGCCAGCAGTGAATACGCGGACAGGGGGCAAGCTTTCTTT; CDR3: CASSEYADRGQAFF; length: 14; size: -; J: TRBJ1-1; V: TRBV2; D: TRBD1
DNA: TGTGCCAGCAGCCTCCTCAGGGGGGTAGGCACCTTC; CDR3: CASSLLRGVGTF; length: 12; size: -; J: TRBJ1-2; V: TRBV3-1/TRBV3-2; D: TRBD1
DNA: TGCGCCAGCAGCTTGGGGACATCGAACGAGCAGTACTTC; CDR3: CASSLGTSNEQYF; length: 13; size: once; J: TRBJ2-7; V: TRBV5-1; D: -
DNA: TGTGCCTGGAGTGGGACAGGGGTCAACGAGCAGTACTTC; CDR3: CAWSGTGVNEQYF; length: 13; size: once; J: TRBJ2-7; V: TRBV30; D: TRBD1
DNA: TGTGCCAGCAGTTTAGACGGTCAAATCGGAAACACCATATATTTT; CDR3: CASSLDGQIGNTIYF; length: 15; size: -; J: TRBJ1-3; V: TRBV27; D: -
DNA: TGTGCCAGCAGTTTCCGGGGAAGCGGCGATATGTGGTCCGGGGCGGATACGCAGTATTTT; CDR3: CASSFRGSGDMWSGADTQYF; length: 20; size: once; J: TRBJ2-3; V: TRBV9; D: -
DNA: TGTGCCTGTTTAAGGGCCTCTGGAAACACCATATATTTT; CDR3: CACLRASGNTIYF; length: 13; size: -; J: TRBJ1-3; V: TRBV30; D: -